The 4 T cell receptor beta chains given below trace back to one sample, sequenced in a study of blood T cell repertoires in COVID-19. Only in-frame clones appear in the TCRdb table, and some are missing; sequencing was by immunoSEQ multiplex PCR. The data hold around 250,000 clones, with roughly 88% observed a single time. The material sequenced was peripheral blood. The receptors shown here come from a human donor in a cohort sampled during active COVID-19.

The chain uses TRBV7-3 and TRBJ2-1, with TRBD1 as a possible D gene (6 bases). The V gene's germline CDR1 is SGHTA and CDR2 FQGTGA. The CDR3 spans 14 residues. V was trimmed by 4 bases and J by 7 bases, leaving 14 bases between them. The CDR3 region has the DNA TGTGCCAGCAGCTCGTCCCGGGACATGAATGAGCAGTTCTTC. Its translation is CASSSSRDMNEQFF. The full variable domain, rest sourced from reference TRBV7-3 and TRBJ2-1, is GAGVSQTPSNKVTEKGKYVELRCDPISGHTALYWYRQSLGQGPEFLIYFQGTGAADDSGLPNDRFFAVRPEGSVSTLKIQRTERGDSAVYLCASSSSRDMNEQFFGPGTRLTVL.

This rearrangement joins TRBV6-5 to TRBJ2-7; TRBD1 matches 9 bases. The CDR3 runs to 13 residues. The J segment lost 3 bases and the V segment lost 7 bases, leaving 4 bases of the junction unmatched. Germline V gives CDR1 MNHEY, CDR2 SVGAGI. CDR3 bases: TGTGCCAGCATGCACAGGGGGCTCTACGAGCAGTACTTC. Its protein is CASMHRGLYEQYF.

CDR3 sequence: CASRWTGNRETQYF. The CDR3 DNA reads TGTGCCAGCAGATGGACAGGGAATAGAGAGACCCAGTACTTC. The rearrangement uses TRBV6-5 and TRBJ2-5, with TRBD1 matching over 8 bases. The CDR3 has 14 amino acids. Germline values: CDR1 MNHEY, CDR2 SVGAGI. V lost 6 bases and J lost 4; bases outside the gene matches: 7.

The chain employs TRBV28 and TRBJ2-7; D not resolved. The germline gives CDR1 MDHEN, CDR2 SYDVKM. Trimming took 8 bases from V and 2 from J, leaving 10 bases between them. The CDR3 spans 12 residues. In DNA, the CDR3 is TGTGCCAGCCTTCAGTCAGCCTACGAGCAGTACTTC. Residues: CASLQSAYEQYF. Full variable domain (outside the CDR3, taken from reference TRBV28 and TRBJ2-7): DVKVTQSSRYLVKRTGEKVFLECVQDMDHENMFWYRQDPGLGLRLIYFSYDVKMKEKGDIPEGYSVSREKKERFSLILESASTNQTSMYLCASLQSAYEQYFGPGTRLTVT.